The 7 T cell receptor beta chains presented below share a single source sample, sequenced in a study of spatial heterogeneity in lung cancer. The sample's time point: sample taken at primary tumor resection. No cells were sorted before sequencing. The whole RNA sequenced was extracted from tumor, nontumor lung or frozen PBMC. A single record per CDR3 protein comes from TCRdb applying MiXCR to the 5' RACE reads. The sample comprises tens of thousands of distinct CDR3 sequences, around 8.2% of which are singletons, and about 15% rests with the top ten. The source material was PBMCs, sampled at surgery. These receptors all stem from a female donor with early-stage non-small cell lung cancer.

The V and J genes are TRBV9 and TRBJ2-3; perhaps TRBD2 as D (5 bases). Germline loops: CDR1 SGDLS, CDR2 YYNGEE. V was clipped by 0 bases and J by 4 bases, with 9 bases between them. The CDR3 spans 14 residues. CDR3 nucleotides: TGTGCCAGCAGCGTAGAGCGGACTGCAGATACGCAGTATTTT. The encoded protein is CASSVERTADTQYF.

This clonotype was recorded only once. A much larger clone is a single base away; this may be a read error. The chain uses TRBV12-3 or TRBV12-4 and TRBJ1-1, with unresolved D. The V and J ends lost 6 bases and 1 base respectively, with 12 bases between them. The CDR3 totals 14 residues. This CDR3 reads CASRPEEGNTEAFF. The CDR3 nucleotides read TGTGCCAGCAGGCCCGAGGAGGGGAACACTGAAGCTTTCTTT.

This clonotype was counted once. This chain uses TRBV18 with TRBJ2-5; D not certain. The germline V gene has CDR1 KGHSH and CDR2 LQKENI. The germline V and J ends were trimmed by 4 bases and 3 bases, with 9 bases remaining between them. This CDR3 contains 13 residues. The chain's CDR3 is CASSRSLEETQYF. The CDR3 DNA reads TGTGCCAGCTCACGGAGTCTGGAAGAGACCCAGTACTTC.

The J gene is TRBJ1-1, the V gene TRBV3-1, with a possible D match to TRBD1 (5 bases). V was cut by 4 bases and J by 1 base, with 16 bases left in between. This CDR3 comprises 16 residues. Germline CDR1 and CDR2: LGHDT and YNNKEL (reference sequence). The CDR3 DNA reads TGTGCCAGCAGCCGTTGGGACCTAGGGGAGAACACTGAAGCTTTCTTT. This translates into CASSRWDLGENTEAFF.

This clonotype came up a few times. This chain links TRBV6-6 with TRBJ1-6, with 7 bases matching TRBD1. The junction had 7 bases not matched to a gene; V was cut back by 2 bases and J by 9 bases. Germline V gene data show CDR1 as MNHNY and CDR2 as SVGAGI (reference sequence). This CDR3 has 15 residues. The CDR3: CASSYGQAIGSPLHF. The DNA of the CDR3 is TGTGCCAGCAGTTACGGACAGGCTATAGGTTCACCCCTCCACTTT.

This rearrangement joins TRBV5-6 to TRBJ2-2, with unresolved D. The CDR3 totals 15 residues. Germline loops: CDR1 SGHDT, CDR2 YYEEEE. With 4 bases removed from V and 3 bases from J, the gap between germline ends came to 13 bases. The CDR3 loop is CASSLQNTYTGELFF. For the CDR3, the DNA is TGTGCCAGCAGCCTGCAAAATACCTACACCGGGGAGCTGTTTTTT.

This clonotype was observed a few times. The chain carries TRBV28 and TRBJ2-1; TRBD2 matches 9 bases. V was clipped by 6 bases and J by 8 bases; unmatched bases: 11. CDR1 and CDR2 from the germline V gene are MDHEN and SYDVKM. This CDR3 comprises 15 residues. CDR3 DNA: TGTGCCAGCAGCCCCGCGGGAGGGCCGAGGGATGAGCAGTTCTTC. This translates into CASSPAGGPRDEQFF.